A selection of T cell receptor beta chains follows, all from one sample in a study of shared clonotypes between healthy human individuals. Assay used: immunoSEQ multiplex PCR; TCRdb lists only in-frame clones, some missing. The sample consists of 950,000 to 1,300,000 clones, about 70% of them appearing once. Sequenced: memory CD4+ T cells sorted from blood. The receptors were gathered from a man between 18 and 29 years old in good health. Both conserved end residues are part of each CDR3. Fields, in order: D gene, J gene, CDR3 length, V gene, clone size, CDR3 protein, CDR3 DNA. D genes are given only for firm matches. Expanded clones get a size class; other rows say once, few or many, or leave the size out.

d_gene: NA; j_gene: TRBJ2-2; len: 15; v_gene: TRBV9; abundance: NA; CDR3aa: CASSVARGGTGELFF; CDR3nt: TGTGCCAGCAGCGTAGCTAGGGGGGGCACCGGGGAGCTGTTTTTT
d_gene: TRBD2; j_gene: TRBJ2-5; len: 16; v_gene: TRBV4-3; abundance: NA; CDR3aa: CASSHPLLAGEETQYF; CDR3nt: TGCGCCAGCAGCCACCCTTTACTAGCGGGAGAAGAGACCCAGTACTTC
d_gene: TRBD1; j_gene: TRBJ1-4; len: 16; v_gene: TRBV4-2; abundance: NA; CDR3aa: CASSKRQGLTNEKLFF; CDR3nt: TGTGCCAGCAGCAAAAGACAGGGTTTGACTAATGAAAAACTGTTTTTT
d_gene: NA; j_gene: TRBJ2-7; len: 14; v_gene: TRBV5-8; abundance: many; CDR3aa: CASSRAPGWYEQYF; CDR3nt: TGTGCCAGCAGCCGGGCCCCAGGGTGGTACGAGCAGTACTTC
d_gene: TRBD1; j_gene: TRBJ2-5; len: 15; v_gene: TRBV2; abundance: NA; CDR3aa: CASPAVQGLQETQYF; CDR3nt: TGTGCCAGCCCTGCGGTACAGGGGTTACAAGAGACCCAGTACTTC
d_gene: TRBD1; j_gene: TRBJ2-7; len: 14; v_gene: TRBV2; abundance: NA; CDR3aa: CASSRDRGRYEQYF; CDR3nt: TGTGCCAGCAGCCGGGACAGGGGGCGATACGAGCAGTACTTC
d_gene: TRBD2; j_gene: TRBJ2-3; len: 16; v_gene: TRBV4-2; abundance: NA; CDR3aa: CASSPLAGGGTDTQYF; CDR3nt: TGTGCCAGCAGCCCCCTGGCGGGAGGAGGCACAGATACGCAGTATTTT
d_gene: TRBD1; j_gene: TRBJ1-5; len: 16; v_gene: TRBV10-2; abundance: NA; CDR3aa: CASSLGTGAINQPQHF; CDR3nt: TGCGCCAGCAGTCTCGGGACAGGGGCGATTAATCAGCCCCAGCATTTT
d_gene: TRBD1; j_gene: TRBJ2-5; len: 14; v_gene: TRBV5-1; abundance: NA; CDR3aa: CASSSGTAQETQYF; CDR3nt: TGCGCCAGCAGCTCCGGGACAGCGCAAGAGACCCAGTACTTC
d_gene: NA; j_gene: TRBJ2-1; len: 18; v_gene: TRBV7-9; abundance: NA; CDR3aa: CASSPTGAAGPAHNEQFF; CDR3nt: TGTGCCAGCAGCCCAACGGGAGCGGCGGGGCCAGCCCACAATGAGCAGTTCTTC
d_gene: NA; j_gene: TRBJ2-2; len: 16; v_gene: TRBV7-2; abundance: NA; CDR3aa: CASSLISPGFTGELFF; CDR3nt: TGTGCCAGCAGCTTAATTTCTCCTGGTTTCACCGGGGAGCTGTTTTTT
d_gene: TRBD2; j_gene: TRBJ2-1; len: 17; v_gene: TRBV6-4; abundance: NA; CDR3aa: CASSDSWTSGGYNEQFF; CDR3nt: TGTGCCAGCAGTGACTCCTGGACTAGCGGGGGCTACAATGAGCAGTTCTTC
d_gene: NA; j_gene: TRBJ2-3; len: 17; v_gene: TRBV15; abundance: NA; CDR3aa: CATSREQTSSGTDTQYF; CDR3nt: TGTGCCACCAGCAGAGAACAGACTAGTAGTGGCACAGATACGCAGTATTTT
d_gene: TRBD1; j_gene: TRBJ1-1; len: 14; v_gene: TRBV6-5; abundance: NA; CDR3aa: CASSYAQGGTEAFF; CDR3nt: TGTGCCAGCAGTTACGCTCAGGGGGGCACTGAAGCTTTCTTT
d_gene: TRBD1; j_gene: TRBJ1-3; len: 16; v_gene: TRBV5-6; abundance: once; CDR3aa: CASSWYQTGSGNTIYF; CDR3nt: TGTGCCAGCAGCTGGTACCAGACAGGGTCTGGAAACACCATATATTTT
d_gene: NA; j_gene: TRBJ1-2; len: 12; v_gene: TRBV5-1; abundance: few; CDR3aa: CASSLGPYGYTF; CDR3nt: TGCGCCAGCAGCTTGGGCCCCTATGGCTACACCTTC
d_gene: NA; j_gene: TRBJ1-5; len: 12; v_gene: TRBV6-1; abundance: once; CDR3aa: CASTQSNQPQHF; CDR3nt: TGTGCCAGCACGCAGAGCAATCAGCCCCAGCATTTT
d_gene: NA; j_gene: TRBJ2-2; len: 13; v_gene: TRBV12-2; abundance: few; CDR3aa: CASRAEDTGELFF; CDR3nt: TGTGCAAGTCGCGCTGAAGACACCGGGGAGCTGTTTTTT
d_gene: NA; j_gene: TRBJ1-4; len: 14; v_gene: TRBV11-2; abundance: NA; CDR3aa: CASSWEGTERKLFF; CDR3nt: TGTGCCAGCAGCTGGGAGGGTACTGAGCGAAAACTGTTTTTT
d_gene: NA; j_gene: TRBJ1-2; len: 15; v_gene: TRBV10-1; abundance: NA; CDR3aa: CASSDLPPGDYGYTF; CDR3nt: TGCGCCAGCAGTGATTTGCCGCCAGGGGACTATGGCTACACCTTC
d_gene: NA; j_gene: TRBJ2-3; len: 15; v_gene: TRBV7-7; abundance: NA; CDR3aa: CASSPGFSSTDTQYF; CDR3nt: TGTGCTAGCAGCCCAGGGTTTTCTAGCACAGATACGCAGTATTTT